One and the same sample provided the 21 T cell receptor beta chains below, sequenced in a study of T cells after yellow fever vaccination. TCRdb reprocessed the 5' RACE reads with MiXCR, giving one entry per CDR3 protein. The sample holds 300,000 or so distinct CDR3 sequences, about 6.6% seen once. The sample was PBMCs, taken roughly 47 days after the first yellow fever vaccination. These TCRs come from a man younger than 30 who received the YFV17D yellow fever vaccine.

The chain recombines TRBV2 with TRBJ2-3; 11 nucleotides agree with TRBD2. This CDR3 has 16 amino acids. The J segment lost 4 bases and the V segment lost 6 bases, leaving 9 bases of the junction unmatched. CDR1 and CDR2 (germline): SNHLY, FYNNEI. CDR3 nucleotides: TGTGCCAGCAGGGAACCGGGACTAGCGGCTCCAGATACGCAGTATTTT. It translates to CASREPGLAAPDTQYF. Full variable domain (missing parts from reference TRBV2 and TRBJ2-3): EPEVTQTPSHQVTQMGQEVILRCVPISNHLYFYWYRQILGQKVEFLVSFYNNEISEKSEIFDDQFSVERPDGSNFTLKIRSTKLEDSAMYFCASREPGLAAPDTQYFGPGTRLTVL.

This clonotype was seen a few times. The chain combines TRBV7-8 with TRBJ2-7; D gene ambiguous. Germline CDR1 is SGHVS and CDR2 is FQNEAQ. V lost 5 bases and J 4 bases, leaving 15 bases between the germline ends. This CDR3 is built from 14 residues. CDR3 residues: CASSPRVRNYEQYF. The CDR3 DNA sequence: TGTGCCAGCAGCCCGCGCGTCAGGAATTACGAGCAGTACTTC.

This chain connects TRBV18 to TRBJ2-7; 9 nucleotides align to TRBD1. CDR3 size: 15 residues. Germline V gene data show CDR1 as KGHSH and CDR2 as LQKENI. V shed 2 bases and J 4 bases; nucleotides not matched to a gene: 6. The CDR3 protein is CASSPSQGAFYEQYV. In nucleotides, the CDR3 is TGTGCCAGCTCACCATCACAGGGGGCTTTTTACGAGCAGTACGTC.

The rearrangement uses TRBV6-2 or TRBV6-3 and TRBJ2-3; the match to TRBD1 covers 9 bases. The V and J ends lost 4 bases and 3 bases, in that order; junction bases with no gene match: 11. Germline V gene lookup returns CDR1 MNHEY and CDR2 SVGEGT. This CDR3 has 17 amino acids. CDR3 in DNA: TGTGCCAGCAGTTGGAAAACCGGGACAGGGAAGACAGATACGCAGTATTTT. It is translated as CASSWKTGTGKTDTQYF.

The chain combines TRBV4-3 with TRBJ1-1; the match to TRBD1 covers 9 bases. V lost 3 bases, J lost 4 bases, and 6 bases stayed unmatched. Germline CDR1 and CDR2: LGHNA and YSLEER. CDR3 length: 15 amino acids. The CDR3 DNA reads TGCGCCAGCAGCCAGGGGACAGGGATAGGCACTGAAGCTTTCTTT. Translating gives CASSQGTGIGTEAFF.

The genes are TRBV5-1 and TRBJ1-1; no firm D call. This CDR3 region has 13 residues. Germline V gene sequence: CDR1 SGHRS, CDR2 YFSETQ. Trimming stripped 4 bases from V and 5 bases from J, with 12 bases between. The CDR3 region has the DNA TGCGCCAGCAGCCCAGAGGCGGTAACTGAAGCTTTCTTT. It is translated as CASSPEAVTEAFF.

To note about this clonotype: The junction differs from germline at one of its ends, possibly a read error. J is TRBJ1-4 and V is TRBV20-1; D is unclear. Germline V gene lookup returns CDR1 DFQATT and CDR2 SNEGSKA (reference sequence). The length of the CDR3 is 15 residues. CDR3 bases: TGCAGCGCTAGAGACCCTGGGATAGTTAATGAAAAACTGTTTTTT. This translates into CSARDPGIVNEKLFF.

This clonotype has just a few counts. For the CDR3, the DNA is TGTGCCAGCAGCTTAGGGAGTTACGCCAAAAACATTCAGTACTTC. Translated, it gives CASSLGSYAKNIQYF. The chain couples TRBV7-2 to TRBJ2-4; D call uncertain. V gave up 1 base and J gave up 1 base, with 8 bases separating them. Germline V gene sequence: CDR1 SGHTA, CDR2 FQGNSA. This CDR3 is 15 amino acids long.

The J gene is TRBJ1-6, the V gene TRBV7-2; unclear D gene. The germline gives CDR1 SGHTA, CDR2 FQGNSA. The CDR3 totals 13 residues. Trimming shortened V by 5 bases and J by 7 bases, and 9 bases separated the two germline ends. For the CDR3, the DNA is TGTGCCAGCAGCAGGGAGAGCAATTCACCCCTCCACTTT. Translating it yields CASSRESNSPLHF. The full variable domain, its missing parts supplied by reference TRBV7-2 and TRBJ1-6, is GAGVSQSPSNKVTEKGKDVELRCDPISGHTALYWYRQSLGQGLEFLIYFQGNSAPDKSGLPSDRFSAERTGGSVSTLTIQRTQQEDSAVYLCASSRESNSPLHFGNGTRLTVT.

The V gene is TRBV12-3 or TRBV12-4, the J gene TRBJ1-1; weak D call: TRBD1 (6 bases). Deletions cut 8 bases from V and 11 bases from J, with 18 bases between. The CDR3 runs to 12 residues. CDR3: CASSPPGTRAFF. The DNA for the CDR3 is TGTGCCAGCTCCCCCCCCGGGACAAGGGCTTTCTTT.

The rearrangement links TRBV7-2 to TRBJ2-3, with D possibly TRBD2 on 6 matching bases. The CDR3 runs to 17 residues. V was clipped by 1 base and J by 4 bases, with 18 bases between them. CDR1 is SGHTA and CDR2 is FQGNSA in the germline V gene. CDR3 protein: CASSLGLLAALADTQYF. CDR3 sequence (DNA): TGTGCCAGCAGCTTAGGGTTACTAGCAGCCCTCGCAGATACGCAGTATTTT. The variable domain in full, completed from reference TRBV7-2 and TRBJ2-3, reads GAGVSQSPSNKVTEKGKDVELRCDPISGHTALYWYRQSLGQGLEFLIYFQGNSAPDKSGLPSDRFSAERTGGSVSTLTIQRTQQEDSAVYLCASSLGLLAALADTQYFGPGTRLTVL.

This chain joins TRBV5-4 and TRBJ2-7; perhaps D is TRBD1 or TRBD2 (6 bases each). Germline CDR1 is SGHNT and CDR2 is YYREEE (reference sequence). V was clipped by 4 bases and J by 4 bases, with 15 bases between them. The CDR3 runs 14 residues. The CDR3 reads CASSRAGQTYEQYF. The DNA of the CDR3 is TGTGCCAGCAGCCGCGCGGGACAAACTTACGAGCAGTACTTC. Combining the CDR3 with reference TRBV5-4 and TRBJ2-7 gives the whole variable domain ETGVTQSPTHLIKTRGQQVTLRCSSQSGHNTVSWYQQALGQGPQFIFQYYREEENGRGNFPPRFSGLQFPNYSSELNVNALELDDSALYLCASSRAGQTYEQYFGPGTRLTVT.

The rearrangement links TRBV20-1 to TRBJ2-7; D may be TRBD2 (6 bases). The germline V gene encodes CDR1 DFQATT and CDR2 SNEGSKA (reference sequence). The V and J ends lost 1 base and 1 base respectively, with 11 bases between them. The CDR3 is 14 amino acids. The CDR3 nucleotides read TGCAGTGCTAGAGGTGCGGAGGGGTCCTACGAGCAGTACGTC. It encodes CSARGAEGSYEQYV.

The rearrangement links TRBV6-5 to TRBJ1-6; D is ambiguous. CDR1 and CDR2 from the germline V gene are MNHEY and SVGAGI. V dropped 0 bases and J dropped 3 bases, with 9 bases sitting between them. The CDR3 sequence is 16 residues long. The CDR3 is CASSYSILGYNSPLHF. CDR3 bases: TGTGCCAGCAGTTACTCGATTTTGGGCTATAATTCACCCCTCCACTTT.

This clonotype came up many times. The chain joins TRBV12-3 or TRBV12-4 to TRBJ2-2; D is possibly TRBD1 or TRBD2 (5 bases each). Trimming left V 7 bases short and J 4 bases short, with 22 bases between. CDR3 length: 17 amino acids. DNA for the CDR3: TGTGCCAGCACTCTCCTCCACGGGGCAGATTCCACCGGGGAGCTGTTTTTT. Encoded protein: CASTLLHGADSTGELFF.

The rearrangement links TRBV20-1 to TRBJ2-5; 8 bases fit TRBD1. V shed 3 bases and J 4 bases; nucleotides not matched to a gene: 10. Germline lookup yields CDR1 DFQATT and CDR2 SNEGSKA (reference sequence). The CDR3 spans 15 residues. The DNA of the CDR3 is TGCAGTGCTAGGGGTCGGACAGGGACGGGAGAGACCCAGTACTTC. As protein: CSARGRTGTGETQYF.

The sample holds a few counts of this clonotype. J is TRBJ1-5 and V is TRBV7-2; maybe TRBD1 (6 bases). In germline, CDR1 is SGHTA, CDR2 FQGNSA. The length of the CDR3 is 16 residues. Between the trimmed V and J ends, which lost 2 bases and 7 bases, there was a span of 18 bases. Here the CDR3 DNA reads TGTGCCAGCAGCTTAAGGAGGGGGGGCGGGTGGCAGCCCCAGCATTTT. It codes for CASSLRRGGGWQPQHF. The whole variable domain, filled in from reference TRBV7-2 and TRBJ1-5, reads GAGVSQSPSNKVTEKGKDVELRCDPISGHTALYWYRQSLGQGLEFLIYFQGNSAPDKSGLPSDRFSAERTGGSVSTLTIQRTQQEDSAVYLCASSLRRGGGWQPQHFGDGTRLSIL.

The rearrangement uses TRBV25-1 and TRBJ2-1, with a tentative D call TRBD2 (6 bases). The CDR3 spans 14 residues. Germline V lookup: CDR1 MGHDK, CDR2 SYGVNS. V was cut by 2 bases and J by 6 bases, with 11 bases left in between. The CDR3 DNA reads TGTGCCAGCAGTGAACGGGCGGGACCCAATGAGCAGTTCTTC. As protein: CASSERAGPNEQFF.

CDR3 coding DNA: TGCAGTGCTACATCCAGGAGGCAGACCCAGTACTTC. It specifies CSATSRRQTQYF. The rearrangement uses TRBV20-1 and TRBJ2-5, with TRBD2 as a possible D gene (5 bases). Germline CDR1 and CDR2: DFQATT and SNEGSKA (reference sequence). V gave up 4 bases and J gave up 6 bases, with 12 bases separating them. CDR3 size: 12 residues.

The V gene is TRBV7-3, the J gene TRBJ1-1; 7 nucleotides agree with TRBD1. Germline CDR1 reads SGHTA; CDR2 reads FQGTGA. V shed 5 bases, J shed 6 bases, and the junction held 12 bases outside the gene matches. CDR3 size: 15 residues. CDR3 nucleotide sequence: TGTGCCAGCAGCCCAGGAGACACAGGGGTCGCTGAAGCTTTCTTT. Protein product: CASSPGDTGVAEAFF. Together with reference TRBV7-3 and TRBJ1-1, the CDR3 gives the full variable domain: GAGVSQTPSNKVTEKGKYVELRCDPISGHTALYWYRQSLGQGPEFLIYFQGTGAADDSGLPNDRFFAVRPEGSVSTLKIQRTERGDSAVYLCASSPGDTGVAEAFFGQGTRLTVV.

The V gene is TRBV5-5, the J gene TRBJ2-3, with 12 nucleotides matching TRBD2. CDR1 is SGHKS, CDR2 YYEKEE, per germline (reference sequence). The CDR3 spans 17 residues. V lost 3 bases to trimming and J lost 4 bases; unmatched junction nucleotides: 9. CDR3 in amino acids: CASSSSVTSGGSDTQYF. CDR3 sequence (DNA): TGTGCCAGCAGCTCTTCCGTGACTAGCGGGGGATCAGATACGCAGTATTTT. Full variable domain (remainder filled in from reference TRBV5-5 and TRBJ2-3): DAGVTQSPTHLIKTRGQQVTLRCSPISGHKSVSWYQQVLGQGPQFIFQYYEKEERGRGNFPDRFSARQFPNYSSELNVNALLLGDSALYLCASSSSVTSGGSDTQYFGPGTRLTVL.